This T cell receptor (beta chain) was observed in a study of cytomegalovirus exposure and HLA in healthy donors. Study findings and constraints: A prior analysis recorded that most TCR beta V segments were productive about 87% or about 30% of the time. Through in vitro validation, three CMV-associated chains were shown to be specific for CMV antigens. Roughly even sequencing depth across donors was the assumption behind the presence/absence analyses.

In the case of this clone: Its target is unknown.

Germline V gene data show CDR1 as LGHNA and CDR2 as YSLEER. V was clipped by 1 base and J by 0 bases, with 16 bases between them. The CDR3 extends over 19 amino acids. Primers included in the PCR were 60 Vbeta and 13 Jbeta primers. This table comes from immunoSEQ multiplex PCR, and its TCRdb copy is limited to in-frame clones, with some not included. The sample holds more than 75,000 clones, roughly 85% seen once. This sequence joins TRBV4-3 and TRBJ2-6; D remains ambiguous. This clonotype originated in a man in his thirties or forties in good health and CMV-seronegative. Sequencing was carried out using PBMCs. CDR3 DNA: TGCGCCAGCAGCCAAGTTGTAACAGTTAGAGACTCTGGGGCCAACGTCCTGACTTTC. Translation gives CASSQVVTVRDSGANVLTF.